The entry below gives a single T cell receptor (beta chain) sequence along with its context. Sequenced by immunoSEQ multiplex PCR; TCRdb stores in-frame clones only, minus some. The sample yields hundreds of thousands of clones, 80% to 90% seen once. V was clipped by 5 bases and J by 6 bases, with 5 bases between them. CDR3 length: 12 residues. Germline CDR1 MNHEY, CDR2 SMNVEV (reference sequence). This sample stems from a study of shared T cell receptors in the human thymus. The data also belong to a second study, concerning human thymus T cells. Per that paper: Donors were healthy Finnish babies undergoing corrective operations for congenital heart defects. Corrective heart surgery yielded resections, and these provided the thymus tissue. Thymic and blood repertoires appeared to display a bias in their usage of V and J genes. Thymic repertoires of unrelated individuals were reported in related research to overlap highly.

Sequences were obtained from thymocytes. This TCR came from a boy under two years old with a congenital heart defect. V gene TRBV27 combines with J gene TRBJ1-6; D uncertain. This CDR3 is CASSQFNSPLHF. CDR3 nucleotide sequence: TGTGCCAGCAGTCAATTTAATTCACCCCTCCACTTT.